A single sample gave rise to the 17 T cell receptor beta chains below, sequenced in a study of human T cells and chemical hapten exposure. Regarding time point: pre-sensitization, week 0. Stated treatment: therapeutic diphenylcyclopropenone sensitization with weekly scalp DPC. TCRdb used MiXCR to reprocess the RACE reads, holding one entry per CDR3 protein. The repertoire includes under 90,000 distinct CDR3 sequences, around 9.6% of them detected once, and more than 3% sits in the top ten. The starting material was whole blood, obtained in connection with sensitization to the hapten diphenylcyclopropenone (DPC). These receptors were obtained from a woman in her 40s with alopecia areata. Some clones in this sample may be carry-over from other donors' samples.

Ten or more counts support this clonotype. The J gene is TRBJ2-3, the V gene TRBV5-4, with TRBD2 matching over 7 bases. This CDR3 is built from 15 residues. Germline assignment: CDR1 SGHNT and CDR2 YYREEE (reference sequence). With 0 bases clipped from V and 3 bases from J, the junction kept 4 bases outside the gene matches. CDR3 protein: CASSLVLGGTDTQYF. The CDR3 coding sequence is TGTGCCAGCAGCTTGGTGTTGGGGGGGACAGATACGCAGTATTTT.

This chain links TRBV4-1 with TRBJ2-7, with a weak D call TRBD1 (5 bases). The CDR3 extends over 13 amino acids. V was trimmed by 1 base and J by 6 bases, leaving 10 bases between them. The germline CDR1 and CDR2 sequences are MGHRA and YSYEKL. This CDR3 is CASSQVSGFEQYF. Written as DNA, the CDR3 is TGCGCCAGCAGCCAAGTCTCAGGGTTCGAGCAGTACTTC.

This clonotype was seen many times. This rearrangement joins TRBV14 to TRBJ2-3; 10 bases line up with TRBD2. Germline lookup yields CDR1 SGHDN and CDR2 FVKESK. Germline trimming cut 3 bases from V and 1 base from J; bases unmatched to any gene: 1. The CDR3 sequence is 15 residues long. In DNA form, the CDR3 reads TGTGCCAGCAGCCACACTAGCGGGGGCACAGATACGCAGTATTTT. This codes for CASSHTSGGTDTQYF. The variable domain in full, completed from reference TRBV14 and TRBJ2-3, reads EAGVTQFPSHSVIEKGQTVTLRCDPISGHDNLYWYRRVMGKEIKFLLHFVKESKQDESGMPNNRFLAERTGGTYSTLKVQPAELEDSGVYFCASSHTSGGTDTQYFGPGTRLTVL.

The genes are TRBV12-3 or TRBV12-4 and TRBJ1-3; D is uncertain. The CDR3 spans 14 residues. Trimming removed 4 bases at V and 0 bases at J, with 7 bases between. CDR3 region: CASSYLSSGNTIYF. CDR3 in DNA: TGTGCCAGCAGTTATCTTTCCTCTGGAAACACCATATATTTT.

This clonotype appeared many times. This chain links TRBV4-3 with TRBJ2-7, with D possibly TRBD1 on 6 matching bases. The CDR3 sequence is 17 residues long. V lost 4 bases and J 2 bases, leaving 21 bases between the germline ends. The germline V gene has CDR1 LGHNA and CDR2 YSLEER. CDR3 sequence (DNA): TGCGCCAGCAGCCCCCGGACAGCCACCCGCACTGCCTACGAGCAGTACTTC. Translation: CASSPRTATRTAYEQYF.

This chain uses TRBV7-2 with TRBJ2-7, with D maybe TRBD2 (7 bases). The CDR3 is 15 amino acids. V lost 4 bases to trimming and J lost 2 bases, with 15 bases between them. The germline V gene encodes CDR1 SGHTA and CDR2 FQGNSA. CDR3 sequence (DNA): TGTGCCAGCAGCTCCCCAGGGGACTATGCCTACGAGCAGTACTTC. Its protein product is CASSSPGDYAYEQYF.

The genes are TRBV20-1 and TRBJ1-6; D gene uncertain. Germline CDR1 and CDR2: DFQATT and SNEGSKA (reference sequence). V gave up 1 base and J gave up 1 base, with 8 bases separating them. This CDR3 comprises 15 residues. CDR3 nucleotide sequence: TGCAGTGCTAGAGTCGCAGAGTCCTATAATTCACCCCTCCACTTT. This sequence encodes CSARVAESYNSPLHF.

The chain combines TRBV7-9 with TRBJ2-1, with TRBD2 matching 8 bases. Per germline, CDR1 SEHNR and CDR2 FQNEAQ (reference sequence). This CDR3 contains 12 residues. V shed 5 bases, J shed 15 bases, and the junction held 9 bases outside the gene matches. CDR3 nucleotide sequence: TGTGCCAGCAGCCCAGGACTAGCTGGTCGGTTCTTC. Translating gives CASSPGLAGRFF.

The J gene is TRBJ2-1, the V gene TRBV27; 7 positions match TRBD2. The CDR3 is made up of 15 amino acids. Germline CDR1 MNHEY, CDR2 SMNVEV (reference sequence). V shed 5 bases, J shed 4 bases, and the junction held 8 bases outside the gene matches. CDR3 protein: CASSPLAGDYNEQFF. CDR3 nucleotides: TGTGCCAGCAGTCCCCTGGCGGGAGATTACAATGAGCAGTTCTTC.

This clonotype was recorded many times. The rearrangement links TRBV10-3 to TRBJ2-7; D is undetermined. The CDR3 is 10 amino acids. Trimming shortened V by 6 bases and J by 5 bases, and 5 bases separated the two germline ends. Germline values: CDR1 ENHRY, CDR2 SYGVKD. The CDR3 coding sequence is TGTGCCATCAGGCCAAACGAGCAGTACTTC. Protein product: CAIRPNEQYF.

This clonotype was counted at least ten times. This sequence joins TRBV7-9 and TRBJ2-7, with 8 bases matching TRBD1. Germline values: CDR1 SEHNR, CDR2 FQNEAQ (reference sequence). The J segment lost 4 bases and the V segment lost 5 bases, leaving 10 bases of the junction unmatched. The CDR3 has 15 residues. This CDR3 is CASSPDRGGFYEQYF. DNA of the CDR3: TGTGCCAGCAGCCCCGACAGGGGAGGATTTTACGAGCAGTACTTC.

In this sample, this clonotype turned up a few times. The chain is built from TRBV20-1 and TRBJ1-2; D not certain. The length of the CDR3 is 13 residues. V was shortened by 1 base and J by 6 bases, with 12 bases between the two germline ends. The germline V gene has CDR1 DFQATT and CDR2 SNEGSKA (reference sequence). CDR3 sequence: CSARGVLSDGYTF. CDR3 bases: TGCAGTGCTAGAGGAGTCCTTTCCGATGGCTACACCTTC.

This clonotype was detected ten times or more. The V call is TRBV18, the J call TRBJ1-5, with D uncertain. The V end was cut by 2 bases, the J end by 1 base, with 6 bases between. Germline-derived CDR1 and CDR2 are KGHSH and LQKENI. The CDR3 is 14 residues long. The CDR3 protein is CASSPGKSNQPQHF. CDR3 DNA sequence: TGTGCCAGCTCACCAGGGAAGAGCAATCAGCCCCAGCATTTT.

This clonotype came up many times. The gene calls are TRBV6-6 and TRBJ1-1; 10 bases match TRBD1. Germline V gene data show CDR1 as MNHNY and CDR2 as SVGAGI (reference sequence). Unmatched junction bases numbered 33, after V lost 6 bases and J lost 11 bases. The CDR3 has 21 amino acids. The CDR3 DNA reads TGTGCCAGCAGAAAAACCTCGGGACAGGGGATGGGGACCCGTTCGCCCCCCCAGGCTTTCTTT. Its translation is CASRKTSGQGMGTRSPPQAFF.

In this sample, this clonotype turned up many times. V and J are TRBV27 and TRBJ1-4; D is uncertain. Trimming pared 5 bases from V and 8 bases from J, leaving 12 bases between. Germline CDR1 reads MNHEY; CDR2 reads SMNVEV (reference sequence). This CDR3 comprises 13 residues. The CDR3 nucleotides read TGTGCCAGCAGTGCCGCTAGGGCCGAAAAACTGTTTTTT. Encoded protein: CASSAARAEKLFF. Complete variable domain (other parts from reference TRBV27 and TRBJ1-4): EAQVTQNPRYLITVTGKKLTVTCSQNMNHEYMSWYRQDPGLGLRQIYYSMNVEVTDKGDVPEGYKVSRKEKRNFPLILESPSPNQTSLYFCASSAARAEKLFFGSGTQLSVL.

This clonotype was found a few times. The chain carries TRBV7-9 and TRBJ2-2; D unresolved. Looked up from germline, CDR1 is SEHNR and CDR2 is FQNEAQ (reference sequence). This CDR3 spans 12 amino acids. V dropped 5 bases and J dropped 7 bases, with 8 bases sitting between them. CDR3 region: CASSSSVGELFF. DNA for the CDR3: TGTGCCAGCAGCAGTTCGGTCGGGGAGCTGTTTTTT.

The chain combines TRBV18 with TRBJ1-4; unclear D gene. The germline V gene has CDR1 KGHSH and CDR2 LQKENI. The CDR3 sequence is 14 residues long. V was shortened by 0 bases and J by 7 bases, with 9 bases between the two germline ends. CDR3: CASSPPGHPEKLFF. The CDR3 nucleotides are TGTGCCAGCTCACCACCCGGGCATCCTGAAAAACTGTTTTTT. The full variable domain, its missing parts supplied by reference TRBV18 and TRBJ1-4, is NAGVMQNPRHLVRRRGQEARLRCSPMKGHSHVYWYRQLPEEGLKFMVYLQKENIIDESGMPKERFSAEFPKEGPSILRIQQVVRGDSAAYFCASSPPGHPEKLFFGSGTQLSVL.